Below, 17 T cell receptor beta chains from the same sample are listed, as sequenced in a study of OX40 agonist ivuxolimab in advanced cancers. Sequencing used immunoSEQ multiplex PCR; TCRdb keeps in-frame clones, though not all of them. The repertoire holds tens of thousands of clones, with approximately 90% as singletons. Material: CD4+ or CD8+ T cells sorted from blood, obtained in a trial of the OX40 agonist ivuxolimab. These receptors all stem from an adult with an advanced solid tumor such as melanoma, head and neck, liver or kidney cancer.

The CDR3 here is CAIGGQGASYEQYF. In DNA, the CDR3 is TGTGCCATCGGGGGGCAGGGGGCCTCCTACGAGCAGTACTTC. The chain combines TRBV10-3 with TRBJ2-7; 8 nucleotides match TRBD1. The CDR3 spans 14 residues. The germline CDR1 and CDR2 sequences are ENHRY and SYGVKD. The junction had 6 bases not matched to a gene; V was cut back by 8 bases and J by 0 bases.

This chain joins TRBV7-8 and TRBJ2-7; TRBD2 matches 8 bases. The germline CDR1 and CDR2 sequences are SGHVS and FQNEAQ. This CDR3 comprises 16 residues. V lost 4 bases to trimming and J lost 2 bases; unmatched junction nucleotides: 10. In nucleotides, the CDR3 is TGTGCCAGCAGCTCAGCGGGGGACTTCCCTCCCTACGAGCAGTACTTC. Amino acids: CASSSAGDFPPYEQYF.

The CDR3 nucleotides are TGTGCCAGCAGCCATGGACTTTCGCCCGGGGAGCTGTTTTTT. Its protein product is CASSHGLSPGELFF. The genes are TRBV11-2 and TRBJ2-2, with D perhaps TRBD2 (5 bases). The CDR3 loop spans 14 amino acids. Trimming took 5 bases from V and 6 from J, leaving 13 bases between them. Germline V lookup: CDR1 SGHAT, CDR2 FQNNGV. The full variable domain, completed using reference TRBV11-2 and TRBJ2-2, is EAGVAQSPRYKIIEKRQSVAFWCNPISGHATLYWYQQILGQGPKLLIQFQNNGVVDDSQLPKDRFSAERLKGVDSTLKIQPAKLEDSAVYLCASSHGLSPGELFFGEGSRLTVL.

The chain uses TRBV7-2 and TRBJ1-1, with D hard to call. Per the germline V gene, CDR1 is SGHTA and CDR2 is FQGNSA. V lost 5 bases, J lost 0 bases, and 10 bases lay in between. The CDR3 is 14 residues long. The CDR3 DNA is TGTGCCAGCAGCCCTAGATGGTTGAACACTGAAGCTTTCTTT. Translation gives CASSPRWLNTEAFF.

The chain couples TRBV7-9 to TRBJ2-5, with 11 positions matching TRBD2. This CDR3 is 15 amino acids long. CDR1 SEHNR and CDR2 FQNEAQ come from the germline V gene (reference sequence). Trimming at V came to 5 bases and at J to 4 bases, leaving 6 bases not matched to a gene. The CDR3 region is CASSPPGLAAETQYF. CDR3 in DNA: TGTGCCAGCAGCCCCCCGGGACTAGCGGCAGAGACCCAGTACTTC.

The genes are TRBV7-6 and TRBJ2-3, with D possibly TRBD2 on 7 matching bases. The V end lost 5 bases, the J end lost 1 base, and 13 bases lay between the germline ends. This CDR3 has 15 residues. CDR1 is SGHVS, CDR2 FNYEAQ, per germline. The CDR3 nucleotides are TGTGCCAGCAGCGGGGGGGGACACGGCACAGATACGCAGTATTTT. It encodes CASSGGGHGTDTQYF.

The chain links TRBV11-2 to TRBJ1-1; the match to TRBD1 covers 8 bases. V trimming: 5 bases; J trimming: 9 bases; junction bases outside the gene matches: 11. From germline, CDR1 is SGHAT and CDR2 FQNNGV. The CDR3 spans 14 residues. The CDR3 region is CASSPTNDRGKAFF. CDR3 coding DNA: TGTGCCAGCAGCCCTACAAACGACAGGGGCAAAGCTTTCTTT.

This clone came up a few times. This rearrangement joins TRBV13 to TRBJ2-7; D unresolved. V dropped 5 bases and J dropped 1 base, with 3 bases sitting between them. CDR1 is PRHDT and CDR2 is FYEKMQ in the germline V gene (reference sequence). CDR3 length: 11 amino acids. The CDR3 bases are TGTGCCAGCAGCACGTCCTACGAGCAGTACTTC. It yields the protein CASSTSYEQYF.

This chain uses TRBV7-3 with TRBJ2-3, with 9 bases aligning to TRBD2. Trimming removed 3 bases from V and 5 bases from J; junction bases left unmatched: 9. This CDR3 spans 16 amino acids. The V gene's germline CDR1 is SGHTA and CDR2 FQGTGA. Here the CDR3 reads CASSLLAGTPEDTQYF. CDR3 coding DNA: TGTGCCAGCAGCTTGCTAGCGGGGACTCCCGAAGATACGCAGTATTTT.

This clone was detected once. The J gene is TRBJ2-3, the V gene TRBV27; 8 bases are a match to TRBD2. The length of the CDR3 is 15 residues. The germline V gene encodes CDR1 MNHEY and CDR2 SMNVEV (reference sequence). J lost 2 bases, V lost 5 bases, and 6 bases had no gene match. In DNA, the CDR3 is TGTGCCAGCAGTCGGGGTAGCGGGACCACAGATACGCAGTATTTT. It specifies CASSRGSGTTDTQYF.

The sample holds one count of this clone. The chain is built from TRBV28 and TRBJ1-5; D unclear. CDR3 length: 12 residues. V was trimmed by 7 bases and J by 6 bases, leaving 10 bases between them. Germline lookup yields CDR1 MDHEN and CDR2 SYDVKM. The CDR3: CASTQEAQPQHF. In DNA, the CDR3 is TGTGCCAGCACCCAGGAGGCTCAGCCCCAGCATTTT.

The gene calls are TRBV9 and TRBJ1-6, with D unresolved. Trimming left V 4 bases short and J 3 bases short, with 17 bases between. The CDR3 totals 17 residues. CDR1 and CDR2 from the germline V gene are SGDLS and YYNGEE. CDR3 nucleotides: TGTGCCAGCAGCTCTGGGGAGCCTCGTATCTATAATTCACCCCTCCACTTT. Translation: CASSSGEPRIYNSPLHF.

V usage is TRBV19 and J usage is TRBJ2-7, with 15 bases aligning to TRBD2. CDR1 is LNHDA, CDR2 SQIVND, per germline (reference sequence). V was pared by 3 bases and J by 5 bases, with 5 bases of the junction left unmatched. This CDR3 comprises 16 residues. The CDR3 spells CASSMGLAGGLNEQYF. The CDR3 DNA reads TGTGCCAGTAGTATGGGACTAGCGGGAGGTCTCAACGAGCAGTACTTC.

This clone appeared a single time. The CDR3 bases are TGTGCCAGCAGTGTTTGGGGCCAGGTTGAAGCTTTCTTT. Encoded protein: CASSVWGQVEAFF. The J gene is TRBJ1-1, the V gene TRBV28; D possibly corresponds to TRBD1 (5 bases). Trimming removed 5 bases from V and 7 bases from J, with 14 bases in between. Germline V lookup: CDR1 MDHEN, CDR2 SYDVKM. CDR3 length: 13 residues.

The V call is TRBV18, the J call TRBJ1-1; D is undetermined. The germline V gene has CDR1 KGHSH and CDR2 LQKENI. With 0 bases removed from V and 5 bases from J, the gap between germline ends came to 10 bases. This CDR3 comprises 14 residues. The CDR3: CASSPPFANTEAFF. DNA for the CDR3: TGTGCCAGCTCACCACCGTTCGCTAATACTGAAGCTTTCTTT. The complete variable domain, with remaining parts taken from reference TRBV18 and TRBJ1-1, reads NAGVMQNPRHLVRRRGQEARLRCSPMKGHSHVYWYRQLPEEGLKFMVYLQKENIIDESGMPKERFSAEFPKEGPSILRIQQVVRGDSAAYFCASSPPFANTEAFFGQGTRLTVV.

This clone was observed a few times. The V and J genes are TRBV29-1 and TRBJ1-1; D unclear. The germline V gene has CDR1 SQVTM and CDR2 ANQGSEA. The CDR3 loop spans 14 amino acids. Trimming left V 1 base short and J 3 bases short, with 12 bases between. The CDR3 region is CSVEVVSKDTEAFF. The CDR3 DNA reads TGCAGCGTTGAAGTTGTTTCTAAAGACACTGAAGCTTTCTTT.

V gene TRBV10-1 combines with J gene TRBJ2-1; D gene unclear. The CDR3 has 11 amino acids. Germline V CDR1 and CDR2: WNHNN, SYGVQD (reference sequence). Trimming pared 3 bases from V and 8 bases from J, leaving 5 bases between. The CDR3 region is CASSDGDEQFF. The CDR3 nucleotides are TGCGCCAGCAGTGATGGGGATGAGCAGTTCTTC.